This T cell receptor beta chain came from a study of blood T cell repertoires in COVID-19. Assay: immunoSEQ multiplex PCR; the TCRdb copy retains only in-frame clones and omits some. The sample shows 200,000 to 250,000 clones, around nine tenths of them seen only once. The receptor comes from a woman aged 45-60 years who had recovered from COVID-19. Sequencing was performed on PBMCs or T cells enriched from blood (not recorded which).

CDR3 coding DNA: TGTGCCGCATCCGGGACAGGTTCTTACGAGCAGTACTTC. Encoded protein: CAASGTGSYEQYF. The chain carries TRBV5-4 and TRBJ2-7, with 8 bases lining up with TRBD1. Trimming removed 10 bases from V and 4 bases from J; junction bases left unmatched: 10. The CDR3 contains 13 residues. Per the germline V gene, CDR1 is SGHNT and CDR2 is YYREEE (reference sequence).